This T cell receptor (beta chain) was captured by sequencing in a study of T cells after posttransplantation cyclophosphamide. The study, taken as a whole, reports: TRB clonality was highly associated with recipient CMV seropositivity and reactivation. Later post-transplant blood repertoires were often dominated by donor CD8+ memory clones.

This clone was recorded at least ten times. Antigen unknown. This related bone marrow graft donor gave peripheral blood on the day of marrow donation. Profiled with immunoSEQ multiplex PCR; TCRdb holds only in-frame clones, not every one. This set yields 40,000 to 45,000 clones and no singletons; the top ten hold roughly 2.3%. The sequenced sample was PBMCs. The receptor was isolated from a man in his forties in good health, CMV-negative, and a related stem cell transplant donor.

The CDR3 protein is CASSPPVVSRYEQYF. CDR3 sequence (DNA): TGTGCCAGCAGCCCGCCTGTGGTGAGCCGCTACGAGCAGTACTTC. The chain joins TRBV7-2 to TRBJ2-7; D remains unclear. The V end was cut by 5 bases, the J end by 3 bases, with 17 bases between. Germline V lookup: CDR1 SGHTA, CDR2 FQGNSA. This CDR3 comprises 15 residues.